This T cell receptor beta chain was found in a study of response to subunit inactivated influenza vaccine. This clonotype showed up just a few times. MiXCR, applied by TCRdb to the RT-PCR reads, yields one record per CDR3 protein. Among around 750,000 distinct CDR3 sequences listed, 21% were seen once. This clonotype originated in a man aged 45-60 years who received an inactivated influenza vaccine. Here the sequenced sample was PBMCs from blood, taken about 5 days after vaccination.

Written as DNA, the CDR3 is TGTGCCAGCAGCTTTCCAAACCGGGACGCGTCCTACGAGCAGTACTTC. This sequence encodes CASSFPNRDASYEQYF. The J gene is TRBJ2-7, the V gene TRBV11-2; TRBD1 or TRBD2 may be the D gene (5 bases each). The CDR3 is 16 amino acids. Germline CDR1 and CDR2: SGHAT and FQNNGV. The V gene lost 3 bases and the J gene lost 1 base, with 16 bases spanning the gap.